The rows below give T cell receptor beta chains drawn from one sample of a study of cytomegalovirus exposure and HLA in healthy donors. Here immunoSEQ multiplex PCR was the method, and the copy in TCRdb shows in-frame clones only, minus some. The sample lists about 85,000 clones; roughly three quarters were seen once. Sequencing input: PBMCs. Every receptor here comes from a woman aged 45 to 65 in good health and CMV-seropositive. Both conserved end residues are part of each CDR3. The D gene is left open where the match is weak. Only part of the rows carry a size: once, few, many, or a class if the clone is expanded.

clone_size	d_call	v_call	j_call	cdr3_aa	cdr3_nt
NA	TRBD1	TRBV5-8	TRBJ1-1	CASSFHRGVSAEAFF	TGTGCCAGCAGCTTTCACAGGGGAGTGAGTGCTGAAGCTTTCTTT
NA	TRBD1	TRBV5-1	TRBJ1-1	CASSTRQGIGEAFF	TGCGCCAGCAGCACCCGACAGGGGATCGGTGAAGCTTTCTTT
NA	TRBD2	TRBV5-1	TRBJ2-1	CASSLGVAGDNEQFF	TGCGCCAGCAGCTTGGGGGTAGCGGGAGACAATGAGCAGTTCTTC
NA	NA	TRBV19	TRBJ1-3	CASRRAPTSSGNTIYF	TGTGCCAGTAGGAGGGCTCCGACAAGCTCTGGAAACACCATATATTTT
NA	NA	TRBV30	TRBJ1-1	CAWSTGISNTEAFF	TGTGCCTGGAGTACAGGGATTTCGAACACTGAAGCTTTCTTT
NA	NA	TRBV7-7	TRBJ2-1	CASSLSAGYNEQFF	TGTGCTAGCAGCCTCTCTGCGGGGTACAATGAGCAGTTCTTC
NA	NA	TRBV7-3	TRBJ2-1	CASSFAGEQFF	TGTGCCAGCAGCTTCGCGGGTGAGCAGTTCTTC
NA	TRBD1	TRBV13	TRBJ1-4	CASSSQGAGYEKLFF	TGTGCCAGCAGCTCCCAGGGGGCAGGGTATGAAAAACTGTTTTTT
few	TRBD1	TRBV23-1	TRBJ2-1	CASSPRDRVYNEQFF	TGCGCCAGCAGTCCACGGGACAGGGTTTACAATGAGCAGTTCTTC
NA	TRBD1	TRBV30	TRBJ1-4	CAWSVRGTGNEKLFF	TGTGCCTGGAGTGTCCGGGGGACAGGGAATGAAAAACTGTTTTTT
once	NA	TRBV18	TRBJ1-2	CASSPLQGSYGYTF	TGTGCCAGCTCACCACTGCAGGGCTCCTATGGCTACACCTTC
NA	TRBD2	TRBV7-9	TRBJ2-3	CASSSRQILLAGGPNTQYF	TGTGCCAGCAGCTCCAGACAGATTCTCCTAGCGGGAGGGCCTAATACGCAGTATTTT
NA	NA	TRBV19	TRBJ1-1	CASSVYIGNTEALF	TGTGCCAGTAGCGTGTACATCGGGAACACTGAAGCTCTCTTT
NA	NA	TRBV6-5	TRBJ2-7	CASRDLQNSHEQYF	TGTGCCAGCAGAGACTTACAAAATTCCCACGAGCAGTACTTC
NA	NA	TRBV19	TRBJ2-7	CASSIRELFYEQYF	TGTGCCAGTAGTATAAGGGAGCTGTTCTACGAGCAGTACTTC
NA	NA	TRBV6-5	TRBJ1-1	CASRLDTWNTEAFF	TGTGCCAGCAGACTAGACACTTGGAACACTGAAGCTTTCTTT
few	TRBD2	TRBV11-3	TRBJ2-1	CASSLRGSFGEQFF	TGTGCCAGCAGCTTACGCGGGAGCTTCGGTGAGCAGTTCTTC
NA	NA	TRBV2	TRBJ1-6	CASSGISGRQNSPLHF	TGTGCCAGCAGTGGGATTTCGGGTCGCCAAAATTCACCCCTCCACTTT
NA	NA	TRBV6-1	TRBJ2-1	CASSELVRVNEQFF	TGTGCCAGCAGTGAATTGGTCAGGGTCAATGAGCAGTTCTTC
NA	NA	TRBV6-5	TRBJ2-2	CASSYQPGLHTGELFF	TGTGCCAGCAGTTACCAGCCGGGACTTCACACCGGGGAGCTGTTTTTT
NA	NA	TRBV13	TRBJ2-7	CASSFRSNTYRDSEQYF	TGTGCCAGCAGCTTCCGATCTAACACGTACAGGGATTCCGAGCAGTACTTC
few	NA	TRBV5-4	TRBJ1-4	CASSKERQTTNEKLFF	TGTGCCAGCAGCAAAGAAAGACAGACAACTAATGAAAAACTGTTTTTT
NA	NA	TRBV21-1	TRBJ1-4	CASSPPSGRGLSTNEKLFF	TGTGCCAGCAGCCCTCCCTCAGGGAGGGGTCTTTCAACTAATGAAAAACTGTTTTTT
NA	NA	TRBV9	TRBJ2-2	CASSAAGANTGELFF	TGTGCCAGCAGCGCCGCAGGGGCGAACACCGGGGAGCTGTTTTTT
NA	TRBD1	TRBV27	TRBJ1-1	CASSLGAGGLAFF	TGTGCCAGCAGTTTGGGTGCAGGGGGCTTGGCTTTCTTT
NA	TRBD1	TRBV6-1	TRBJ1-1	CASRPGQLNTEAFF	TGTGCCAGCAGACCGGGACAGCTGAACACTGAAGCTTTCTTT
NA	TRBD1	TRBV10-3	TRBJ1-1	CAIRDDRGVGTEAFF	TGTGCCATCAGGGACGACAGGGGAGTAGGCACTGAAGCTTTCTTT
NA	TRBD1	TRBV9	TRBJ1-1	CASSEGTGGNTEAFF	TGTGCCAGCAGCGAGGGGACAGGGGGGAACACTGAAGCTTTCTTT
NA	TRBD1	TRBV6-5	TRBJ1-1	CASSAPGTGSPEAFF	TGTGCCAGCAGTGCCCCCGGGACAGGGTCACCTGAAGCTTTCTTT
NA	NA	TRBV7-2	TRBJ2-1	CASSLGTAKNNEQFF	TGTGCCAGCAGCTTAGGGACAGCAAAAAACAATGAGCAGTTCTTC
few	NA	TRBV4-1	TRBJ2-3	CASSPSPLDTQYF	TGCGCCAGCAGCCCTTCTCCTCTAGATACGCAGTATTTT
NA	TRBD1	TRBV15	TRBJ2-1	CATSRGGTGVDNEQFF	TGTGCCACCAGCAGAGGGGGGACAGGGGTTGATAATGAGCAGTTCTTC
NA	NA	TRBV10-3	TRBJ2-7	CAISGQGTNRYEQYF	TGTGCCATCAGTGGGCAGGGGACGAATCGCTACGAGCAGTACTTC
NA	TRBD2	TRBV6-4	TRBJ2-3	CASSPGLAGMATQYF	TGTGCCAGCAGTCCGGGACTAGCGGGTATGGCTACGCAGTATTTT
NA	NA	TRBV6-5	TRBJ1-1	CASSYSVTGNTEAFF	TGTGCCAGCAGTTACTCCGTGACAGGGAACACTGAAGCTTTCTTT
NA	TRBD1	TRBV5-1	TRBJ2-3	CASSPRGSSPGRTGVADTQYF	TGCGCCAGCAGTCCACGTGGGTCGAGTCCCGGGCGTACAGGGGTGGCAGATACGCAGTATTTT
few	NA	TRBV29-1	TRBJ1-1	CSVDDSRGNTEAFF	TGCAGCGTTGACGACTCTCGGGGGAACACTGAAGCTTTCTTT
NA	NA	TRBV11-3	TRBJ1-1	CASSLGRGGTEAFF	TGTGCCAGCAGCTTGGGCAGGGGTGGCACTGAAGCTTTCTTT
NA	TRBD2	TRBV4-2	TRBJ2-1	CASSQAFAGEYNEQFF	TGTGCCAGCAGCCAGGCCTTTGCGGGGGAATACAATGAGCAGTTCTTC
NA	TRBD1	TRBV9	TRBJ2-5	CASSALDRGSETQYF	TGTGCCAGCAGCGCTCTGGACAGGGGATCCGAGACCCAGTACTTC
NA	TRBD2	TRBV14	TRBJ2-3	CASSQDLSGRPRYF	TGTGCCAGCAGCCAAGATTTGAGCGGGAGGCCCAGATATTTT
once	NA	TRBV6-5	TRBJ1-2	CASSQPDSYYGYTF	TGTGCCAGCAGTCAACCGGACAGTTACTATGGCTACACCTTC
once	TRBD2	TRBV13	TRBJ2-1	CASTLGTRVMKDEQFF	TGTGCCAGCACCCTCGGGACTAGGGTTATGAAAGATGAGCAGTTCTTC
few	NA	TRBV6-6	TRBJ1-2	CASSYSDQGGYTF	TGTGCCAGCAGTTACTCCGACCAGGGAGGCTACACCTTC
NA	TRBD2	TRBV12-5	TRBJ2-4	CASGLVGEGIAKNIQYF	TGTGCTAGTGGTTTGGTAGGGGAGGGTATCGCCAAAAACATTCAGTACTTC
NA	NA	TRBV7-3	TRBJ2-7	CASSTKPAYEQYF	TGTGCCAGCAGCACCAAGCCCGCTTACGAGCAGTACTTC
NA	TRBD2	TRBV6-6	TRBJ2-1	CASSSLAGGPNEQFF	TGTGCCAGCAGTTCACTAGCGGGGGGGCCGAATGAGCAGTTCTTC
NA	NA	TRBV27	TRBJ1-5	CASKDRDWGNQPQHF	TGTGCCAGCAAAGACCGGGACTGGGGCAATCAGCCCCAGCATTTT
NA	TRBD1	TRBV27	TRBJ1-5	CASSLTGGDNQPQHF	TGTGCCAGCAGTTTAACAGGGGGGGACAATCAGCCCCAGCATTTT
NA	NA	TRBV6-1	TRBJ2-2	CATLNGELFF	TGTGCCACCCTAAACGGGGAGCTGTTTTTT
NA	TRBD2	TRBV5-1	TRBJ2-1	CASSLQGLAGESEQFF	TGCGCCAGCAGCTTGCAGGGGCTAGCGGGAGAATCTGAGCAGTTCTTC
NA	TRBD1	TRBV18	TRBJ2-1	CASSPQGNNEQFF	TGTGCCAGCTCCCCACAGGGGAACAATGAGCAGTTCTTC
few	NA	TRBV11-2	TRBJ2-7	CASTRASTTPYF	TGTGCCAGCACCCGAGCTTCGACTACTCCTTACTTC
NA	TRBD1	TRBV5-1	TRBJ2-5	CASSLYQQGGGETQYF	TGCGCCAGCAGCTTGTACCAACAAGGGGGCGGAGAGACCCAGTACTTC
NA	NA	TRBV6-5	TRBJ1-1	CASSYLSSGDNAAFF	TGTGCCAGCAGTTACTTATCCTCAGGGGATAACGCAGCTTTCTTT
NA	NA	TRBV5-4	TRBJ2-6	CASSAGGGLGTGANVLTF	TGTGCCAGCAGCGCCGGAGGGGGCTTGGGTACTGGGGCCAACGTCCTGACTTTC
NA	NA	TRBV6-1	TRBJ2-7	CASSGQVFLSYEQYF	TGTGCCAGCAGTGGTCAGGTGTTTCTCTCCTACGAGCAGTACTTC
NA	TRBD2	TRBV5-1	TRBJ2-3	CASSFLPGTSGVTTDTQYF	TGCGCCAGCAGCTTTCTACCTGGGACTAGCGGAGTAACCACAGATACGCAGTATTTT